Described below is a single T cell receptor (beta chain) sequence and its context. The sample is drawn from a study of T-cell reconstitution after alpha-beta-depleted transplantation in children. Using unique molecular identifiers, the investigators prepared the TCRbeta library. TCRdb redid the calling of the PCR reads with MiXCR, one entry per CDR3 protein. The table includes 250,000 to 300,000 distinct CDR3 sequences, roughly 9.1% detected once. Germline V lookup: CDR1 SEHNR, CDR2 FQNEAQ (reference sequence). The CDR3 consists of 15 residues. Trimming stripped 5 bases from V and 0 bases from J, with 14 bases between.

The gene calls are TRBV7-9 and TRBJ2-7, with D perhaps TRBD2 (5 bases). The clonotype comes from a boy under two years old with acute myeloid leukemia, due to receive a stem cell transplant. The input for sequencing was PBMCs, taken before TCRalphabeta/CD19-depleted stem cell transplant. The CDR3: CASSPKVGSSYEQYF. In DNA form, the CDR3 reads TGTGCCAGCAGCCCAAAGGTGGGGAGCTCCTACGAGCAGTACTTC.